The TCR beta chain described here comes from a study of T-cell memory formation after mild COVID-19. CDR3 length: 14 residues. Trimming removed 10 bases from V and 1 base from J, with 11 bases in between. Looked up from germline, CDR1 is MDHEN and CDR2 is SYDVKM. In TCRdb, the 5' RACE reads were re-called with MiXCR into one record per CDR3 protein. Among roughly 310,000 distinct CDR3 sequences, about 16% were seen once, and the ten largest hold about a fifth. The chain joins TRBV28 to TRBJ2-6; D remains ambiguous. The sequenced material came from PBMCs or a T cell subset sorted from them (not recorded which). The sequence derives from a man aged 18 to 30 who had mild COVID-19 (a few samples of this study predate the infection). Cell type and time point are not known. The CDR3 DNA reads TGTGCCACCGACCCGGAATCTGGGGCCAACGTCCTGACTTTC. Encoded protein: CATDPESGANVLTF.